This TCR beta chain was identified during a study of T cell responses to AZD1222 COVID-19 vaccine (dated by TCRdb to the early 2020s). General notes on the study: AZD1222 recipients whose second dose came at about 4 weeks and those whose second dose came at about 12 weeks were combined into one group, since spike-specific TCR depth and breadth did not differ between the two schedules. TCR sequencing was performed for 233 trial participants, of whom approximately 200 were given two doses of AZD1222 and around 25 were given two doses of MenACWY control vaccine. Enrollment into the trials was organized by age into subgroups of 18-55, 56-69 and 70-plus years, and those subgroups contained roughly 150, 30 and 60 TCR-sequenced participants, respectively.

The meaning of the sample's time point label: baseline before first vaccination. The vaccinee samples were drawn from two UK trials, COV001 and COV002, one of which was a single-blind randomized controlled phase 2/3 trial testing AZD1222 (ChAdOx1 nCoV-19) in healthy adults. Trial participant PBMC samples were collected at day 0 and day 28 after the second dose for TCRbeta chain sequencing. To note about this clone: Its recognized antigen is unknown. It has no much larger one-base neighbor in the sample; base qualities were not kept.

Summary of the overall study and its limitations: Nearly half of unique spike-specific TCRs reportedly recognized epitopes outside regions mutated in the B.1.351 and B.1.1.7 variants. Because no day 14 peak-response samples were available, the repertoires could be characterized only after the peak T cell response. In the small 56-69-year group, the increase in depth fell short of significance, most likely because of low power. Conclusions about previously exposed vaccinees are limited, since just five or six AZD1222 recipients were seropositive for SARS-CoV-2 at baseline. Participants were mostly white British and included more females than males, and it was suggested by the authors that clonal diversity may have been underestimated. The whole spike protein was spanned by vaccine-associated CD4 TCRs, and dominant responses were seen in regions 160-218 and 743-854. A significant rise in spike-specific TCR breadth and depth was observed after two AZD1222 doses relative to day 0 and relative to MenACWY recipients.

The CDR3 regions of human TCRbeta chains were subjected to immunosequencing. In the original analysis: TCRs in the repertoires were matched against a reference library of SARS-CoV-2-specific TCRs that had been generated with the MIRA antigen-specificity platform. Breadth was defined as the fraction of unique TCRs that were SARS-CoV-2-associated. Depth was defined as the fraction of total T cells that were SARS-CoV-2-associated. Using the MIRA data, each spike-specific TCR was mapped to the spike region that the TCR reacts to and placed in a CD4 or CD8 class. Log10-transformed breadth and depth values were compared by one-way ANOVA with Sidak's multiple comparisons tests. TCRdb holds this immuneACCESS table with in-frame rearrangements only. Some clones are missing; in checked studies, unresolved V genes explain under half, and the rest has no known cause. V and J calls and clone size are copied from that table; D and trimming were computed from the DNA. The sample table records 97,000 or so clones; almost 85% of these occur just once. About 17% of the sample goes to the ten largest clones.

Sequencing was performed on peripheral blood, taken on day 0 of AZD1222 vaccination. The source of this sequence is an adult in good health.

The CDR3 region has the sequence CASTSGRAGETQYF. The nucleotide sequence is TGCGCCAGCACTAGCGGGAGGGCCGGGGAGACCCAGTACTTC. The receptor chain draws on TRBV5-1 and TRBJ2-5; a stretch of 12 junction bases matches TRBD2. From its cysteine to its phenylalanine, the CDR3 spans 14 amino acids. The CDR3 DNA has 42 bases and is translated from base 1. As encoded in the germline V gene, CDR1 is SGHRS while CDR2 is YFSETQ. V is trimmed back by 6 bases and J by 5 bases, and the junction contains 5 bases that no gene match accounts for.